This is a list of T cell receptor beta chains from one sample in a study of tumor and adjacent non-tumor tissue in lung cancer. TCRdb reprocessed the multiplex PCR reads via MiXCR and lists one record per CDR3 protein. The table lists fewer than 100,000 distinct CDR3 sequences, 72% of them singletons. The source material was lung tumor tissue. These receptors originate from a woman aged 40 to 50 with non-small cell lung cancer. Each CDR3 is given with its conserved first and last residue. A D gene is named only where the DNA matches it firmly. Not every row has a clone size; where given, it reads once, few, many or a size class.

J: TRBJ2-3
V: TRBV29-1
size: medium-sized
D: -
length: 15
CDR3: CSPSLRERGTDTQYF
DNA: TGCAGCCCATCTCTCCGGGAGAGGGGCACAGATACGCAGTATTTT

J: TRBJ2-2
V: TRBV5-1
size: -
D: -
length: 15
CDR3: CANSLAGWGTGELFF
DNA: TGCGCCAACAGCTTGGCGGGATGGGGCACCGGGGAGCTGTTTTTT

J: TRBJ1-4
V: TRBV4-1
size: -
D: TRBD1
length: 17
CDR3: CASSQGIGGRTNGKLFF
DNA: TGCGCCAGCAGCCAAGGGATAGGGGGCAGAACTAATGGAAAACTGTTTTTT

J: TRBJ2-1
V: TRBV6-4
size: -
D: TRBD1
length: 15
CDR3: CASSDTAGGYNEQFF
DNA: TGTGCCAGCAGTGACACAGCAGGGGGTTACAATGAGCAGTTCTTC

J: TRBJ2-3
V: TRBV5-1
size: -
D: TRBD2
length: 19
CDR3: CASSVGTSGGPGWADTQYF
DNA: TGCGCCAGCAGCGTGGGGACTAGCGGGGGACCTGGATGGGCAGATACGCAGTATTTT

J: TRBJ2-2
V: TRBV11-2
size: -
D: TRBD1
length: 15
CDR3: CASSPNSGGLGELSF
DNA: TGTGCCAGTAGCCCAAATTCAGGGGGCTTGGGGGAGCTCTCTTTT

J: TRBJ1-1
V: TRBV30
size: -
D: TRBD1
length: 13
CDR3: CALTRGQDTEAFF
DNA: TGTGCCTTGACCAGGGGGCAGGACACTGAAGCTTTCTTT

J: TRBJ2-5
V: TRBV7-9
size: few
D: TRBD2
length: 14
CDR3: CASSWGGGQETQYF
DNA: TGTGCCAGCAGCTGGGGCGGGGGCCAAGAGACCCAGTACTTC

J: TRBJ2-3
V: TRBV11-3
size: -
D: -
length: 16
CDR3: CASSLLIGGRIDAQYF
DNA: TGTGCCAGCAGCCTTCTAATAGGGGGAAGGATAGATGCGCAGTATTTT

J: TRBJ1-5
V: TRBV4-1
size: -
D: -
length: 15
CDR3: CGSSPLGGLYQPQHF
DNA: TGCGGCAGCAGCCCACTAGGTGGTTTATATCAGCCCCAGCATTTT

J: TRBJ1-1
V: TRBV28
size: -
D: -
length: 14
CDR3: CASSLGHMNTEAFF
DNA: TGTGCCAGCAGTTTGGGTCATATGAACACTGAAGCTTTCTTT

J: TRBJ1-1
V: TRBV11-2
size: -
D: -
length: 15
CDR3: CGSSFSETCRNEAFF
DNA: TGTGGCAGCAGCTTTTCGGAGACCTGCCGAAACGAAGCTTTCTTT

J: TRBJ1-4
V: TRBV6-5
size: -
D: -
length: 16
CDR3: CANALSQGPLNEKLFF
DNA: TGTGCCAACGCTCTATCTCAGGGGCCACTTAATGAAAAACTGTTTTTT

J: TRBJ2-5
V: TRBV11-2
size: -
D: TRBD2
length: 15
CDR3: CANSFSGGAWETQYF
DNA: TGTGCCAACAGCTTTAGCGGGGGGGCGTGGGAGACCCAGTACTTC

J: TRBJ1-1
V: TRBV11-2
size: few
D: -
length: 12
CDR3: CASRLEHAAAFF
DNA: TGTGCCAGCAGGCTCGAACACGCAGCAGCTTTCTTT